The sequence of this TCR beta chain was determined in a study of cytomegalovirus exposure and HLA in healthy donors. Whole-study findings and limits: Analysis was performed later, and it showed HLA-associated TCR beta chains to be more clonally expanded than equally common others. With later analysis, a missense DCLRE1C variant became linked to TCR beta V- and J-gene trimming. Some TCR beta chains (around 180 of them) were listed as cytomegalovirus-associated. Later analysis placed DRB1 highest and HLA-C lowest in TCR association rates, which differed by HLA locus.

This clone turned up a few times. As yet, its antigen is unknown. Primers included in the PCR were 60 Vbeta and 13 Jbeta primers. Generated by immunoSEQ multiplex PCR, the TCRdb table keeps only in-frame clones and is missing some. In the table there are 100,000 to 150,000 clones, around two thirds of which are singletons. Germline lookup yields CDR1 SGHRS and CDR2 YFSETQ. The CDR3 contains 14 residues. Trimming stripped 10 bases from V and 4 bases from J, with 17 bases between. The sequencing sample was made of PBMCs. The chain links TRBV5-1 to TRBJ2-2; the D gene is possibly TRBD2 (5 bases). The TCR comes from a woman in her thirties or forties in good health and CMV-seronegative. CDR3 bases: TGCGCCGGGAAGGAGGCAGCGACCACCGGGGAGCTGTTTTTT. The encoded protein is CAGKEAATTGELFF.